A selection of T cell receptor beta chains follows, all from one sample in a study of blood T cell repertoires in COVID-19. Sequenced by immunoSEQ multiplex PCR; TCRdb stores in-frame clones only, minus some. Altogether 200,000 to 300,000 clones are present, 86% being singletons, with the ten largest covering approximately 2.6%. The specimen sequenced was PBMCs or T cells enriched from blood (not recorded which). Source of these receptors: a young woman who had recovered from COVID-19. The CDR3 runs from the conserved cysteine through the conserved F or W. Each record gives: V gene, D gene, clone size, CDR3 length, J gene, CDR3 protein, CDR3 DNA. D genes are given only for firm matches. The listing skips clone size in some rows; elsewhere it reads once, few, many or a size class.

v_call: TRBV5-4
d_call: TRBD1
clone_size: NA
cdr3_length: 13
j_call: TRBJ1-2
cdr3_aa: CASSLGQNYGYTF
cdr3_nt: TGTGCCAGCAGCCTGGGACAGAACTATGGCTACACCTTC

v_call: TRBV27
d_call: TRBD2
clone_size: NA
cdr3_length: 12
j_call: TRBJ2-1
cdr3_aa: CASSFVAGEQFF
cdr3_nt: TGTGCCAGCAGTTTCGTAGCGGGTGAGCAGTTCTTC

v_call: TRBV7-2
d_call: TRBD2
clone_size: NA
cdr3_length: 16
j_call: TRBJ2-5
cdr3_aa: CASSLWSSGSPETQYF
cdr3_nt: TGTGCCAGCAGCTTATGGAGTAGCGGGAGTCCAGAGACCCAGTACTTC

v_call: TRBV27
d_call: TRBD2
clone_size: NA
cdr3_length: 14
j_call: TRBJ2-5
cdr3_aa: CASCGTSGSGTQYF
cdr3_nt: TGTGCCAGCTGCGGGACTAGCGGGAGCGGGACCCAGTACTTC

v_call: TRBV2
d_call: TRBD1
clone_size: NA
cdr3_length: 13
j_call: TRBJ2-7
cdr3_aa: CASILDREYEQYF
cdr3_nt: TGTGCCAGCATCTTGGACAGGGAGTACGAGCAGTACTTC

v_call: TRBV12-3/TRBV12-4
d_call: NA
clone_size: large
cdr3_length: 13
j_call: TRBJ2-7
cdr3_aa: CASALGSPYEQYF
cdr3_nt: TGTGCCAGCGCTCTGGGGAGCCCCTACGAGCAGTACTTC

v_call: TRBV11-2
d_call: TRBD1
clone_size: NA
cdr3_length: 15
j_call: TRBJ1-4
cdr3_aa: CASRSTGGINEKLFF
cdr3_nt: TGTGCCAGCAGATCTACAGGGGGCATTAATGAAAAACTGTTTTTT

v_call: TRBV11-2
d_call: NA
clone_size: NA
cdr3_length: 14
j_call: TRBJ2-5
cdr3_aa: CASSLDLVQETQYF
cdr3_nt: TGTGCCAGCAGCTTAGATCTTGTTCAAGAGACCCAGTACTTC

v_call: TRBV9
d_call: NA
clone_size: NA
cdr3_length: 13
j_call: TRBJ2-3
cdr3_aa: CASSVENSDTQYF
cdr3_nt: TGTGCCAGCAGCGTAGAAAACTCAGATACGCAGTATTTT

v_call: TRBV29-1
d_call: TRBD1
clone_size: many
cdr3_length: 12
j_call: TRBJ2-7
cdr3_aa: CSGRDRAHEQYF
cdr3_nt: TGCAGCGGCCGGGACAGGGCACACGAGCAGTACTTC

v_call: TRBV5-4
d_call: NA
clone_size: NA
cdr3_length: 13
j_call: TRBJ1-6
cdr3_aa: CASSLVRNSPLHF
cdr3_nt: TGTGCCAGCAGCTTGGTGAGAAATTCACCCCTCCACTTT

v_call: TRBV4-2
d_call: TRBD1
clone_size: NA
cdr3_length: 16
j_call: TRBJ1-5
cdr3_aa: CASSQDEAGGTQPQHF
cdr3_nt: TGTGCCAGCAGCCAAGATGAGGCAGGGGGCACTCAGCCCCAGCATTTT

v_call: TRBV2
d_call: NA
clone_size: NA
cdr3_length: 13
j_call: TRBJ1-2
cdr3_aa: CASRKQENYGYTF
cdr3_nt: TGTGCCAGCAGAAAACAGGAGAACTATGGCTACACCTTC

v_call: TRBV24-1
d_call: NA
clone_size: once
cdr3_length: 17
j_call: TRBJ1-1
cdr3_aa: CATSDFRRGFESPEAFF
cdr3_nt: TGTGCCACCAGTGATTTCCGGCGGGGTTTCGAATCCCCTGAAGCTTTCTTT

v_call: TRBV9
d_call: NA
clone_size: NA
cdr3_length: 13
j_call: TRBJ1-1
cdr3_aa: CASSVGSGTEAFF
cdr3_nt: TGTGCCAGCAGCGTTGGCTCGGGCACTGAAGCTTTCTTT

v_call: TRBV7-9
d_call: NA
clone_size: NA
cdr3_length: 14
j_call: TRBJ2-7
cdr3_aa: CARTWTPKFYEQYF
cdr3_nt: TGTGCCAGAACATGGACACCGAAATTCTACGAGCAGTACTTC

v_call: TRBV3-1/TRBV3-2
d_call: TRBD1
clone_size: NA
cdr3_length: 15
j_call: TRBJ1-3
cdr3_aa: CASPIRGAFGNTIYF
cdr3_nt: TGTGCCAGCCCTATCAGGGGGGCTTTTGGAAACACCATATATTTT

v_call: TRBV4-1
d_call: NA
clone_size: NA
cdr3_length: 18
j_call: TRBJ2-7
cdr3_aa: CASSQDSAGATLSYEQYF
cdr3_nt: TGCGCCAGCAGCCAAGATAGCGCAGGGGCGACGCTGTCGTACGAGCAGTACTTC

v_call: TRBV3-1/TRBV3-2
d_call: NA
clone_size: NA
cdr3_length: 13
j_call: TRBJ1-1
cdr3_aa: CASSQNRDTEAFF
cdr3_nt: TGTGCCAGCAGCCAAAACCGGGACACTGAAGCTTTCTTT

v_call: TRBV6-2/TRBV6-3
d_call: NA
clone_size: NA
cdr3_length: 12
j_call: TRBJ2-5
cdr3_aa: CASSQTRGTQYF
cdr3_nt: TGTGCCAGCAGTCAGACCCGGGGGACCCAGTACTTC

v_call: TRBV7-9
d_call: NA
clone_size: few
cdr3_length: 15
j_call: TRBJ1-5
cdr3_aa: CASSHDGGGNQPQHF
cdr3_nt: TGTGCCAGCAGCCACGACGGGGGTGGCAATCAGCCCCAGCATTTT

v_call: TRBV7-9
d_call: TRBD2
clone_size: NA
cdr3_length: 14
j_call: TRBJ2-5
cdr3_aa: CASSSRTSGETQYF
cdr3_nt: TGTGCCAGCAGCTCTCGGACTAGCGGGGAGACCCAGTACTTC

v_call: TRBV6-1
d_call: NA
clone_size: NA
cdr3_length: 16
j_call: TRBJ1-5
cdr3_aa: CASSELAGYSNQPQHF
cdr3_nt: TGTGCCAGCAGTGAATTAGCGGGGTATAGCAATCAGCCCCAGCATTTT

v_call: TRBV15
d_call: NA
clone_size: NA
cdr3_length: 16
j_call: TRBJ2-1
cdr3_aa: CATSSNPASVYNEQFF
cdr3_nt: TGTGCCACCAGCAGTAACCCTGCCAGCGTCTACAATGAGCAGTTCTTC

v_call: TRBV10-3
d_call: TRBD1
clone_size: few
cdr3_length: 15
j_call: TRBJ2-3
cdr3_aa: CAISEGDRGADTQYF
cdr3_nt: TGTGCCATCAGTGAGGGGGACAGGGGGGCAGATACGCAGTATTTT

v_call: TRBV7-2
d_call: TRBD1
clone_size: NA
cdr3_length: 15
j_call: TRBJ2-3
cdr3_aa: CASSRSTGFTDTQYF
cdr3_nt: TGTGCCAGCAGCCGTTCGACAGGGTTCACAGATACGCAGTATTTT

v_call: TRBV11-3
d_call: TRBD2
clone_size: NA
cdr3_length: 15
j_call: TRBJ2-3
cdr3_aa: CASSLEAGVTDTQYF
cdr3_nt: TGTGCCAGCAGCTTAGAGGCGGGGGTAACAGATACGCAGTATTTT

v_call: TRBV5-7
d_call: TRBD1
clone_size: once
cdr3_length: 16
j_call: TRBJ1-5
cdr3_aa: CASSATTGDGNQPQHF
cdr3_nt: TGTGCCAGCAGCGCCACGACAGGGGATGGCAATCAGCCCCAGCATTTT

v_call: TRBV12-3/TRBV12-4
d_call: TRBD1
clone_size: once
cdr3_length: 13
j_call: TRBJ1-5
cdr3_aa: CASRDRLSQPQHF
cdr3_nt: TGTGCCAGCAGGGACAGGTTAAGTCAGCCCCAGCATTTT

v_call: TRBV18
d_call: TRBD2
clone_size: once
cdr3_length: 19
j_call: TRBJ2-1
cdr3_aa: CASSPGLAGGKGNYNEQFF
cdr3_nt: TGTGCCAGCTCACCAGGACTAGCGGGAGGGAAAGGTAACTACAATGAGCAGTTCTTC

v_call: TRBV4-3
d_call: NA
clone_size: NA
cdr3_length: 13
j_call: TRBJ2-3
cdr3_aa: CASSQVRWNTQYF
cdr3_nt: TGCGCCAGCAGCCAAGTCAGGTGGAATACGCAGTATTTT

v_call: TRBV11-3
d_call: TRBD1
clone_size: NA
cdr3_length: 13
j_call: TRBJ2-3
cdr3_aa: CASRRQGPDTQYF
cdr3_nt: TGTGCCAGCAGACGACAGGGTCCAGATACGCAGTATTTT

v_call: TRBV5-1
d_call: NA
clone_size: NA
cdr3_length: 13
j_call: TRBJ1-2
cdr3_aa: CASSLAGVYGYTF
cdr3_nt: TGCGCCAGCAGCTTGGCAGGGGTCTATGGCTACACCTTC

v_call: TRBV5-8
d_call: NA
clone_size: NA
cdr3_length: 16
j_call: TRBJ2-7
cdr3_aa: CASSLALSQQAYEQYF
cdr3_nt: TGTGCCAGCAGCTTGGCTTTGTCACAACAGGCCTACGAGCAGTACTTC

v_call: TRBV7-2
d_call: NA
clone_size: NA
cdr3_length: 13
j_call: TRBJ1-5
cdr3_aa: CASSADLNQPQHF
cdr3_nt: TGTGCCAGCAGCGCGGATCTCAATCAGCCCCAGCATTTT

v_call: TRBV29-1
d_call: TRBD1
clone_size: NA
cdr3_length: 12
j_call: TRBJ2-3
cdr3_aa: CSARQGEDTQYF
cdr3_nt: TGCAGCGCGAGACAGGGCGAAGATACGCAGTATTTT

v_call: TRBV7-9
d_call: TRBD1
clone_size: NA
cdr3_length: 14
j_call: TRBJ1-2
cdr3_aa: CASSYTGTDYGYTF
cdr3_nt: TGTGCCAGCAGTTATACAGGGACAGACTATGGCTACACCTTC

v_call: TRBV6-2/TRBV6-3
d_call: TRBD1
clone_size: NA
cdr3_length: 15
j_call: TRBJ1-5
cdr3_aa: CASSYSGQANQPQHF
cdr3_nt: TGTGCCAGCAGTTACTCGGGACAGGCCAATCAGCCCCAGCATTTT

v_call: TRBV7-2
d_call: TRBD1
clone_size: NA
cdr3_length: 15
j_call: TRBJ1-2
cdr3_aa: CASSPRTGGDYGYTF
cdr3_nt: TGTGCCAGCAGCCCCAGGACAGGGGGCGACTATGGCTACACCTTC

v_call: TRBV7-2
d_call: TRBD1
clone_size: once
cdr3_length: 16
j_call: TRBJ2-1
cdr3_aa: CASSLVVGQGVNEQFF
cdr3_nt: TGTGCCAGCAGCTTAGTAGTTGGGCAGGGGGTCAATGAGCAGTTCTTC

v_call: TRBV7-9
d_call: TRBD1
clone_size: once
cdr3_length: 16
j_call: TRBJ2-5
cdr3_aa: CASSTRGQASRETQYF
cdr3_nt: TGTGCCAGCAGCACCCGGGGACAGGCGTCGCGGGAGACCCAGTACTTC

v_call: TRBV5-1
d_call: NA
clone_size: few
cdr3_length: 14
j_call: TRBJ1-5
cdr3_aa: CASSDGRSNQPQHF
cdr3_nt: TGCGCCAGCAGCGATGGGAGGAGTAATCAGCCCCAGCATTTT

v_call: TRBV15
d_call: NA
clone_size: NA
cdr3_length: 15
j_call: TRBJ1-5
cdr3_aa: CATSRDPPGLQPQHF
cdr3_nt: TGTGCCACCAGCAGAGATCCCCCAGGGCTCCAGCCCCAGCATTTT

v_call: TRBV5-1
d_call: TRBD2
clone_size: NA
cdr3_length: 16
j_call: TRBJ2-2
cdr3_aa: CASSLLAGANTGELFF
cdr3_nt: TGCGCCAGCAGCCTCTTAGCGGGGGCCAACACCGGGGAGCTGTTTTTT

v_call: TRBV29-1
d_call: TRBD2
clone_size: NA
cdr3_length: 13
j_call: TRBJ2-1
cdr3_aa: CSKLAGEYNEQFF
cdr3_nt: TGCAGCAAACTAGCGGGCGAATACAATGAGCAGTTCTTC

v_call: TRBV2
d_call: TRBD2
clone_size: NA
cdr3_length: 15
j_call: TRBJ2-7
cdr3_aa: CASSNIAGAAYEQYF
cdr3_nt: TGTGCCAGCAGTAATATAGCGGGAGCTGCTTATGAGCAGTACTTC

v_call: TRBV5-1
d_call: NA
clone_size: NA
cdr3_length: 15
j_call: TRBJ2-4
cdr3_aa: CASSQAADSINIQYF
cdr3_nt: TGCGCCAGCAGCCAGGCAGCGGACAGCATAAACATTCAGTACTTC

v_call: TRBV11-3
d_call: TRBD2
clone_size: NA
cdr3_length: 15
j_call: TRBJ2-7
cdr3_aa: CASSLGGLVSYEQYF
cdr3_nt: TGTGCCAGCAGCTTAGGTGGACTAGTGTCCTACGAGCAGTACTTC

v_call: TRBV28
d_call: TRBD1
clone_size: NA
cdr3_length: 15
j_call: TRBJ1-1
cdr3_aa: CASSLSTGRFTEAFF
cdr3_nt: TGTGCCAGCAGTTTATCGACAGGGAGATTCACTGAAGCTTTCTTT

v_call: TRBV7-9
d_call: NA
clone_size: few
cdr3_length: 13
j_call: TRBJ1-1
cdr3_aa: CASSLEGLTEAFF
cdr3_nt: TGTGCCAGCAGCTTGGAGGGTCTCACTGAAGCTTTCTTT

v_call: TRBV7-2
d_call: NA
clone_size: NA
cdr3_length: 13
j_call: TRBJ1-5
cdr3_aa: CASSGQQGQPQHF
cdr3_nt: TGTGCCAGCAGCGGACAGCAGGGTCAGCCCCAGCATTTT

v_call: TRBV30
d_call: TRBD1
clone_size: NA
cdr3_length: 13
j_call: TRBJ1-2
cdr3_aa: CAWSVSGGGGYTF
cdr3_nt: TGTGCCTGGAGTGTATCAGGGGGCGGTGGCTACACCTTC

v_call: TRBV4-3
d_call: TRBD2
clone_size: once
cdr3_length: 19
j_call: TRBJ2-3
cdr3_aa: CASSQPVLAGGISTDTQYF
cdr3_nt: TGCGCCAGCAGCCAACCTGTACTAGCGGGGGGTATCAGCACAGATACGCAGTATTTT

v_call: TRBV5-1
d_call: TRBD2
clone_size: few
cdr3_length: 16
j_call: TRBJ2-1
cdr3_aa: CASSLVLAGGWDEQFF
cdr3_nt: TGCGCCAGCAGCTTGGTACTAGCGGGAGGATGGGATGAGCAGTTCTTC

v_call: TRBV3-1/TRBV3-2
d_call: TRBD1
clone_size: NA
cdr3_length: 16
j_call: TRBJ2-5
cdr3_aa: CASSPGQGLDQETQYF
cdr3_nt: TGTGCCAGCAGCCCCGGACAGGGCTTAGATCAAGAGACCCAGTACTTC

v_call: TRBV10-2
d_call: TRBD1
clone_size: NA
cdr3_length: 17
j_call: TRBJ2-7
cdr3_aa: CASNPTGGKDASYEQYF
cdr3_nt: TGCGCCAGCAATCCGACAGGGGGTAAAGATGCCTCCTACGAGCAGTACTTC

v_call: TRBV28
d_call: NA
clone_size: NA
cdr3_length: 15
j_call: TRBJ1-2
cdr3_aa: CASSFGTGRYYGYTF
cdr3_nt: TGTGCCAGCAGTTTTGGGACGGGGAGGTACTATGGCTACACCTTC